These 11 T cell receptor beta chains originate from one sample sequenced in a study of human T cells and chemical hapten exposure. This sample's time point: patch test 3, about 24 weeks after DPC sensitization. Treatment meaning: therapeutic diphenylcyclopropenone sensitization with weekly scalp DPC. TCRdb fed the RACE reads into MiXCR, producing one record per CDR3 protein. The sample holds about 190,000 distinct CDR3 sequences; around 25% are singletons and the top ten take roughly 2.4%. The material sequenced was whole blood, taken in connection with sensitization to the hapten diphenylcyclopropenone (DPC). Receptors were obtained from a middle-aged woman with alopecia areata. Some clones in this sample may be carry-over from other donors' samples.

There are a few counts of this clonotype. The V call is TRBV12-3 or TRBV12-4, the J call TRBJ2-5; D uncertain. The V end was cut by 6 bases, the J end by 0 bases, with 11 bases between. The CDR3 runs to 14 residues. The CDR3 DNA reads TGTGCCAGCAGGACCCAAGGGAACCAAGAGACCCAGTACTTC. It codes for CASRTQGNQETQYF.

This clonotype has more than one count but fewer than ten. V and J are TRBV20-1 and TRBJ2-7, with D perhaps TRBD1 (5 bases). This CDR3 spans 13 amino acids. Per germline, CDR1 DFQATT and CDR2 SNEGSKA (reference sequence). With 4 bases removed from V and 1 base from J, the gap between germline ends came to 11 bases. This CDR3 reads CSATWGGSYEQYF. CDR3 DNA sequence: TGCAGTGCTACTTGGGGCGGATCCTACGAGCAGTACTTC.

The chain combines TRBV5-6 with TRBJ2-7, with 10 nucleotides matching TRBD1. The V and J ends lost 3 bases and 2 bases, in that order; junction bases with no gene match: 5. CDR3 length equals 15 residues. CDR1 is SGHDT and CDR2 is YYEEEE in the germline V gene. The CDR3 DNA reads TGTGCCAGCAGCTCTCCGGGACAGGGGACCTACGAGCAGTACTTC. Translated, it gives CASSSPGQGTYEQYF. The whole variable domain, filled in from reference TRBV5-6 and TRBJ2-7, reads DAGVTQSPTHLIKTRGQQVTLRCSPKSGHDTVSWYQQALGQGPQFIFQYYEEEERQRGNFPDRFSGHQFPNYSSELNVNALLLGDSALYLCASSSPGQGTYEQYFGPGTRLTVT.

CDR3 region: CASSQGITGSYEQYF. The CDR3 nucleotides read TGTGCCAGCAGCCAAGGGATAACGGGCTCCTACGAGCAGTACTTC. The V call is TRBV4-2, the J call TRBJ2-7; D ambiguous. The CDR3 is 15 amino acids. In germline, CDR1 is LGHNA, CDR2 YNFKEQ. Trimming shortened V by 1 base and J by 0 bases, and 10 bases separated the two germline ends.

The gene calls are TRBV4-3 and TRBJ2-3; tentatively, D is TRBD1 (6 bases). From germline, CDR1 is LGHNA and CDR2 YSLEER. This CDR3 spans 16 amino acids. V was trimmed by 0 bases and J by 1 base, leaving 11 bases between them. The CDR3 reads CASSQDQGLGTDTQYF. The CDR3 DNA is TGCGCCAGCAGCCAAGACCAGGGGCTGGGCACAGATACGCAGTATTTT.

The J gene is TRBJ1-1, the V gene TRBV6-5; D is ambiguous. Germline values: CDR1 MNHEY, CDR2 SVGAGI. The V end was cut by 0 bases, the J end by 7 bases, with 9 bases between. This CDR3 comprises 13 residues. CDR3 DNA: TGTGCCAGCAGTTACTCGGGTCGCGGTGAAGCTTTCTTT. Translated: CASSYSGRGEAFF.

This CDR3 is CATSRAGTGAYEQYF. DNA of the CDR3: TGTGCCACCAGCAGAGCCGGGACAGGGGCCTACGAGCAGTACTTC. V is TRBV15 and J is TRBJ2-7; 10 bases align to TRBD1. CDR3 length: 15 amino acids. Trimming at V came to 1 base and at J to 2 bases, leaving 2 bases not matched to a gene. Germline V lookup: CDR1 LNHNV, CDR2 YYDKDF (reference sequence).

The V call is TRBV20-1, the J call TRBJ2-1; D may match TRBD1 or TRBD2 (5 bases each). V dropped 4 bases and J dropped 5 bases, with 18 bases sitting between them. From germline, CDR1 is DFQATT and CDR2 SNEGSKA (reference sequence). The CDR3 loop spans 15 amino acids. The CDR3 region is CSANSHGAGDNEQFF. CDR3 DNA: TGCAGTGCTAACTCCCACGGGGCCGGGGACAATGAGCAGTTCTTC.

This clonotype occurred a few times. The rearrangement joins TRBV5-1 to TRBJ2-2, with D unclear. This CDR3 region has 14 residues. Trimming left V 5 bases short and J 5 bases short, with 13 bases between. CDR1 and CDR2 from the germline V gene are SGHRS and YFSETQ. In nucleotides, the CDR3 is TGCGCCAGCAGTTTCAAACACGGAACCGGGGAGCTGTTTTTT. Protein: CASSFKHGTGELFF.

This clonotype has more than one count but fewer than ten. J is TRBJ2-5 and V is TRBV29-1, with unresolved D. Germline-derived CDR1 and CDR2 are SQVTM and ANQGSEA. The CDR3 totals 11 residues. The V and J ends lost 4 bases and 5 bases respectively, with 8 bases between them. For the CDR3, the DNA is TGCAGCGTTGCAGCGTTGGAGACCCAGTACTTC. This translates into CSVAALETQYF. The full variable domain, with the rest looked up from reference TRBV29-1 and TRBJ2-5, is SAVISQKPSRDICQRGTSLTIQCQVDSQVTMMFWYRQQPGQSLTLIATANQGSEATYESGFVIDKFPISRPNLTFSTLTVSNMSPEDSSIYLCSVAALETQYFGPGTRLLVL.

The rearrangement uses TRBV24-1 and TRBJ2-1, with TRBD1 matching over 7 bases. V lost 5 bases, J lost 0 bases, and 9 bases stayed unmatched. This CDR3 region has 17 residues. Germline CDR1 reads KGHDR; CDR2 reads SFDVKD. The CDR3 region has the DNA TGTGCCACCAGTGGCTTGACAGGGTTGAGCTCCTACAATGAGCAGTTCTTC. Translation gives CATSGLTGLSSYNEQFF.